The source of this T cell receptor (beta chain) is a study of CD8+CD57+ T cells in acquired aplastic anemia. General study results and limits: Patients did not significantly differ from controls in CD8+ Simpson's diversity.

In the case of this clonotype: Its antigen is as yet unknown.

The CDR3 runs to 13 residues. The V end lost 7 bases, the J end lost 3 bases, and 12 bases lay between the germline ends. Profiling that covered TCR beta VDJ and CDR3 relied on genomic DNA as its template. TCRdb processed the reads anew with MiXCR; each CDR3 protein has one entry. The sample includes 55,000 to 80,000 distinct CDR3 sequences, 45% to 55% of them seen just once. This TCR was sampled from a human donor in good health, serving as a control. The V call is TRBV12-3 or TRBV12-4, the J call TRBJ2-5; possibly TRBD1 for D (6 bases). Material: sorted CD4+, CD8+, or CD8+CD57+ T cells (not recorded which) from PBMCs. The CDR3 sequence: CASKGTGKETQYF. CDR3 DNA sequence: TGTGCCAGCAAGGGTACAGGGAAAGAGACCCAGTACTTC.